This T cell receptor beta chain is drawn from a study of stem cell transplantation in POMP-related autoinflammatory disease. Study-wide context: Before transplant: CD4+ naive skewing, low CD8+ proportions, reduced cytokine secretion.

PRAID featured immunodeficiency plus autoinflammation. Concerning this clone itself: The antigen remains unidentified.

The method was immunoSEQ multiplex PCR; TCRdb's version includes in-frame clones alone and lacks a portion of them. The sample contains over 25,000 clones, about 86% of which appear only once. The CDR3 has 11 residues. Germline values: CDR1 SQVTM, CDR2 ANQGSEA. V lost 7 bases and J 4 bases, leaving 9 bases between the germline ends. The study's findings and limits: In patients with PRAID, every analyzed T-cell subset tended to show lower diversity and higher clonality.

The sequence was obtained from a human donor with POMP-related autoinflammation and immune dysregulation (PRAID). The specimen comprised CD4+ T cells from PBMCs, sampled before stem cell transplantation. The chain uses TRBV29-1 and TRBJ2-3; D ambiguous. As DNA, the CDR3 is TGCAGCGCCGAGTGGGCAGATACGCAGTATTTT. It specifies CSAEWADTQYF.